This T cell receptor beta chain was identified during a study of control samples from healthy donors and cancer patients. The length of the CDR3 is 15 residues. Trimming shortened V by 4 bases and J by 4 bases, and 15 bases separated the two germline ends. Per the germline V gene, CDR1 is SGHDT and CDR2 is YYEEEE. The repertoire was sequenced with immunoSEQ multiplex PCR; TCRdb's copy has only in-frame clones and lacks some. The sample lists about 100,000 clones, roughly 87% seen once, with 15% to 20% in the top ten. Input material: blood. V gene TRBV5-6 combines with J gene TRBJ2-1, with a possible D match to TRBD2 (6 bases). The source is a woman aged 50 to 65 in good health. DNA of the CDR3: TGTGCCAGCAGCCCTTTTTTGGGGGGTTACAATGAGCAGTTCTTC. Protein sequence: CASSPFLGGYNEQFF. Full variable domain (missing parts from reference TRBV5-6 and TRBJ2-1): DAGVTQSPTHLIKTRGQQVTLRCSPKSGHDTVSWYQQALGQGPQFIFQYYEEEERQRGNFPDRFSGHQFPNYSSELNVNALLLGDSALYLCASSPFLGGYNEQFFGPGTRLTVL.